The 21 T cell receptor beta chains below all came from one sample that was sequenced in a study of CD8 T cells in Susac syndrome (dated by TCRdb to the late 2010s). The library was made by the immunoSEQ multiplex PCR assay. RNA was extracted using the RNeasy kit, and about 0.45 to 1 ug of the RNA was reverse transcribed with random hexamers. The public reads were reanalyzed by TCRdb: fastp trimming at Q25, MiXCR alignment, in-frame beta chains only. Rows merge per CDR3 protein into single entries with the most common DNA and genes. In this sample the table shows about 200,000 distinct CDR3 sequences, nearly 95% of which occur a single time. Clones ranked in the top ten supply 0.085% to 0.095% of the sample. The sample comprised CD4+ T cells from PBMCs. The receptors originated from a human donor with multiple sclerosis.

The chain is built from TRBV20-1 and TRBJ2-2; 12 bases align to TRBD2. The germline gives CDR1 DFQATT, CDR2 SNEGSKA (reference sequence). V was pared by 7 bases and J by 6 bases, with 6 bases of the junction left unmatched. This CDR3 has 14 amino acids. CDR3 region: CSGRTSGIAGELFF. CDR3 DNA: TGCAGTGGCCGGACTAGCGGGATCGCCGGGGAGCTGTTTTTT.

This chain connects TRBV2 to TRBJ2-1, with 9 bases identical to TRBD2. V lost 7 bases and J lost 10; bases outside the gene matches: 14. Germline V lookup: CDR1 SNHLY, CDR2 FYNNEI. The CDR3 runs to 15 residues. The CDR3 region has the DNA TGTGCCAGCATGCGGGAGCGGGGGGCCCTTGGGGAGCAGTTCTTC. Translating it yields CASMRERGALGEQFF.

This clonotype was counted between two and nine times. This sequence joins TRBV5-1 and TRBJ2-7; 8 bases map to TRBD2. From germline, CDR1 is SGHRS and CDR2 YFSETQ. This CDR3 spans 14 amino acids. J gave up 6 bases and V 0 bases, and 5 bases lay outside the gene matches. As DNA, the CDR3 is TGCGCCAGCAGCTTGGATGCGGGAGGTTCCGAGCAGTACTTC. Its protein product is CASSLDAGGSEQYF.

The chain joins TRBV4-1 to TRBJ1-1, with unresolved D. The germline gives CDR1 MGHRA, CDR2 YSYEKL. Deletions cut 4 bases from V and 0 bases from J, with 6 bases between. The CDR3 covers 13 residues. The CDR3 DNA sequence: TGCGCCAGCAGCCGGCTAATGAACACTGAAGCTTTCTTT. This sequence encodes CASSRLMNTEAFF.

V gene TRBV24-1 combines with J gene TRBJ1-2, with a tentative D call TRBD1 (5 bases). Trimming shortened V by 3 bases and J by 9 bases, and 22 bases separated the two germline ends. This CDR3 region has 16 residues. Looked up from germline, CDR1 is KGHDR and CDR2 is SFDVKD. The CDR3 is CATSDGRPSRAESYTF. Here the CDR3 DNA reads TGTGCCACCAGTGATGGACGGCCCTCCAGGGCCGAAAGCTACACCTTC.

This chain connects TRBV3-1 to TRBJ2-7, with no clear D. The CDR3 runs to 14 residues. The germline V gene has CDR1 LGHDT and CDR2 YNNKEL (reference sequence). Trimming stripped 1 base from V and 3 bases from J, with 10 bases between. CDR3 in DNA: TGTGCCAGCAGCCAAGTTTACATAGGCTACGAGCAGTACTTC. Translation: CASSQVYIGYEQYF.

This sequence joins TRBV5-1 and TRBJ1-2; D gene ambiguous. Germline V lookup: CDR1 SGHRS, CDR2 YFSETQ. The CDR3 consists of 12 residues. Trimming cost V 4 bases and J 6 bases, with 10 bases left between them. CDR3 amino acids: CASSLDNHGYTF. CDR3 coding DNA: TGCGCCAGCAGCCTAGACAACCATGGCTACACCTTC. The variable domain in full, with the rest retrieved from reference TRBV5-1 and TRBJ1-2, is KAGVTQTPRYLIKTRGQQVTLSCSPISGHRSVSWYQQTPGQGLQFLFEYFSETQRNKGNFPGRFSGRQFSNSRSEMNVSTLELGDSALYLCASSLDNHGYTFGSGTRLTVV.

This chain connects TRBV29-1 to TRBJ2-5; TRBD1 might be the D (6 bases). This CDR3 region has 13 residues. V lost 6 bases, J lost 4 bases, and 15 bases lay in between. Germline values: CDR1 SQVTM, CDR2 ANQGSEA. In nucleotides, the CDR3 is TGCAGCGTCGATCAGGGGACGGGAGAGACCCAGTACTTC. Translating gives CSVDQGTGETQYF. Combining the CDR3 with reference TRBV29-1 and TRBJ2-5 gives the whole variable domain SAVISQKPSRDICQRGTSLTIQCQVDSQVTMMFWYRQQPGQSLTLIATANQGSEATYESGFVIDKFPISRPNLTFSTLTVSNMSPEDSSIYLCSVDQGTGETQYFGPGTRLLVL.

This chain joins TRBV27 and TRBJ2-7; 10 positions match TRBD1. The V gene end was trimmed by 6 bases and the J gene end by 6 bases; junction bases not matched to a gene: 17. CDR3 length: 17 residues. Per the germline V gene, CDR1 is MNHEY and CDR2 is SMNVEV (reference sequence). CDR3 in amino acids: CASSPAQRDRGRGEQYF. DNA for the CDR3: TGTGCCAGCAGCCCAGCCCAGCGGGACAGGGGAAGAGGCGAGCAGTACTTC.

The chain combines TRBV24-1 with TRBJ2-5; 9 bases fit TRBD2. The CDR3 totals 14 residues. Germline CDR1 and CDR2: KGHDR and SFDVKD. Germline trimming cut 2 bases from V and 5 bases from J; bases unmatched to any gene: 2. CDR3 sequence (DNA): TGTGCCACCAGTGATTCGGCGGGGGGGGAGACCCAGTACTTC. Protein product: CATSDSAGGETQYF.

The CDR3 sequence is CASTQGAHQPQHF. The DNA of the CDR3 is TGTGCCAGCACCCAGGGGGCTCATCAGCCCCAGCATTTT. The V gene is TRBV18, the J gene TRBJ1-5, with TRBD1 matching 8 bases. Unmatched junction bases numbered 5, after V lost 8 bases and J lost 5 bases. The CDR3 length is 13 residues. Germline CDR1 and CDR2: KGHSH and LQKENI.

This clonotype was counted a single time. The rearrangement links TRBV6-5 to TRBJ2-7, with 12 positions matching TRBD2. Trimming removed 4 bases from V and 4 bases from J; junction bases left unmatched: 5. The germline V gene has CDR1 MNHEY and CDR2 SVGAGI. The CDR3 runs 15 residues. CDR3 nucleotides: TGTGCCAGCAGTTCTCTAGCGGGAGGGGGGTACGAGCAGTACTTC. This sequence encodes CASSSLAGGGYEQYF.

V gene TRBV24-1 combines with J gene TRBJ1-1; perhaps TRBD1 as D (5 bases). Trimming stripped 3 bases from V and 11 bases from J, with 9 bases between. Germline V CDR1 and CDR2: KGHDR, SFDVKD. The CDR3 sequence is 11 residues long. The CDR3 protein is CATSDGGSAFF. The CDR3, as DNA: TGTGCCACCAGTGATGGGGGGTCGGCTTTCTTT.

The V call is TRBV20-1, the J call TRBJ2-3; the match to TRBD1 covers 9 bases. Losses at the gene ends were 1 base for V and 4 bases for J; bases not matched to a gene: 3. The CDR3 is 14 residues long. Per the germline V gene, CDR1 is DFQATT and CDR2 is SNEGSKA (reference sequence). CDR3: CSARGTGGADTQYF. The CDR3 region has the DNA TGCAGTGCTAGAGGCACAGGGGGCGCAGATACGCAGTATTTT.

The chain employs TRBV9 and TRBJ2-3; D remains ambiguous. The CDR3 has 15 amino acids. Germline CDR1 reads SGDLS; CDR2 reads YYNGEE. Trimming took 0 bases from V and 1 from J, leaving 9 bases between them. The CDR3 here is CASSVGGTGTDTQYF. In nucleotides, the CDR3 is TGTGCCAGCAGCGTAGGGGGTACCGGCACAGATACGCAGTATTTT.

V is TRBV12-3 or TRBV12-4 and J is TRBJ2-3; D gene unclear. CDR3 length: 14 amino acids. The V gene lost 7 bases and the J gene lost 2 bases, with 13 bases spanning the gap. The CDR3 sequence is CASKPGPSTDTQYF. For the CDR3, the DNA is TGTGCCAGCAAACCCGGCCCCTCCACAGATACGCAGTATTTT.

The chain employs TRBV9 and TRBJ2-2, with D hard to call. The CDR3 extends over 12 amino acids. The germline V gene has CDR1 SGDLS and CDR2 YYNGEE. V shed 2 bases and J shed 4 bases, with 3 bases lying between them. The CDR3 DNA reads as TGTGCCAGCAGCGTCGCCACCGGGGAGCTGTTTTTT. Protein product: CASSVATGELFF.

This clonotype was observed a single time. The chain carries TRBV3-1 and TRBJ1-2, with 9 nucleotides matching TRBD1. Germline CDR1 is LGHDT and CDR2 is YNNKEL (reference sequence). V was clipped by 2 bases and J by 4 bases; unmatched bases: 5. The CDR3 extends over 15 amino acids. CDR3 protein: CASSQMTGGTYGYTF. Written as DNA, the CDR3 is TGTGCCAGCAGCCAAATGACAGGGGGAACCTATGGCTACACCTTC. Full variable domain (rest looked up from reference TRBV3-1 and TRBJ1-2): DTAVSQTPKYLVTQMGNDKSIKCEQNLGHDTMYWYKQDSKKFLKIMFSYNNKELIINETVPNRFSPKSPDKAHLNLHINSLELGDSAVYFCASSQMTGGTYGYTFGSGTRLTVV.

V and J are TRBV6-2 or TRBV6-3 and TRBJ2-7; no reliable D call. The length of the CDR3 is 11 residues. Germline lookup yields CDR1 MNHEY and CDR2 SVGEGT. The V end was cut by 7 bases, the J end by 4 bases, with 8 bases between. The CDR3 nucleotides are TGTGCCAGCATGACCCTATACGAGCAGTACTTC. This encodes CASMTLYEQYF.

The chain links TRBV7-9 to TRBJ1-1; possible D gene TRBD1, 5 bases. The CDR3 loop spans 14 amino acids. CDR1 and CDR2 from the germline V gene are SEHNR and FQNEAQ (reference sequence). V dropped 2 bases and J dropped 5 bases, with 12 bases sitting between them. The CDR3 DNA is TGTGCCAGCAGCTTATGGCAGGGAGTAACTGAAGCTTTCTTT. Protein sequence: CASSLWQGVTEAFF.

The rearrangement uses TRBV11-2 and TRBJ2-7, with 8 bases lining up with TRBD2. V shed 4 bases, J shed 4 bases, and the junction held 9 bases outside the gene matches. Germline CDR1 is SGHAT and CDR2 is FQNNGV. This CDR3 is built from 15 residues. The CDR3 loop reads CASSSLSGSGYEQYF. CDR3 DNA: TGTGCCAGCAGCTCACTCAGCGGGAGTGGTTACGAGCAGTACTTC. The full variable domain, its missing parts supplied by reference TRBV11-2 and TRBJ2-7, is EAGVAQSPRYKIIEKRQSVAFWCNPISGHATLYWYQQILGQGPKLLIQFQNNGVVDDSQLPKDRFSAERLKGVDSTLKIQPAKLEDSAVYLCASSSLSGSGYEQYFGPGTRLTVT.